A selection of T cell receptor beta chains follows, all from one sample in a study of blood T cell repertoires in COVID-19. Profiling relied on immunoSEQ multiplex PCR, and the TCRdb table lists in-frame clones only, not all of them. The table lists roughly 120,000 clones, nearly 90% of them singletons. Sequences were obtained from peripheral blood. These receptors were taken from an older woman with COVID-19, enrolled during active disease. The CDR3 runs from the conserved cysteine through the conserved F or W. The D gene is left open where the match is weak. Expanded clones are given a class, and other clones once, few, many or no size at all.

len: 16; v_gene: TRBV19; abundance: NA; j_gene: TRBJ1-5; d_gene: TRBD1; CDR3nt: TGTGCCAGTAGGCCCGACAGGGGGCGCGGCAATCAGCCCCAGCATTTT; CDR3aa: CASRPDRGRGNQPQHF
len: 14; v_gene: TRBV2; abundance: NA; j_gene: TRBJ1-1; d_gene: NA; CDR3nt: TGTGCCAGCAGATTACAGGGCCTGAACACTGAAGCTTTCTTT; CDR3aa: CASRLQGLNTEAFF
len: 15; v_gene: TRBV19; abundance: NA; j_gene: TRBJ1-2; d_gene: NA; CDR3nt: TGTGCCAGTAGTATAGATCTTCTAGGTCCCTATGGCTACACCTTC; CDR3aa: CASSIDLLGPYGYTF
len: 15; v_gene: TRBV7-2; abundance: NA; j_gene: TRBJ1-5; d_gene: NA; CDR3nt: TGTGCCAGCAGCAAACAGGTACTGGGCAATCAGCCCCAGCATTTT; CDR3aa: CASSKQVLGNQPQHF
len: 15; v_gene: TRBV30; abundance: NA; j_gene: TRBJ1-2; d_gene: NA; CDR3nt: TGTGCCTGGTCTCTAGCCAGGTTTAGGTACTATGGCTACACCTTC; CDR3aa: CAWSLARFRYYGYTF
len: 17; v_gene: TRBV4-3; abundance: NA; j_gene: TRBJ2-1; d_gene: NA; CDR3nt: TGCGCCAGCAGCCAAGATCCCCGGCCTAGCTCCTACAATGAGCAGTTCTTC; CDR3aa: CASSQDPRPSSYNEQFF
len: 13; v_gene: TRBV30; abundance: NA; j_gene: TRBJ1-2; d_gene: TRBD1; CDR3nt: TGTGCCTGGAGGGGACAGTGGAGCGATGGCTACACCTTC; CDR3aa: CAWRGQWSDGYTF
len: 15; v_gene: TRBV6-5; abundance: NA; j_gene: TRBJ2-3; d_gene: TRBD1; CDR3nt: TGTGCCAGCAGTTACTGGGACAGGGGCACAGATACGCAGTATTTT; CDR3aa: CASSYWDRGTDTQYF
len: 12; v_gene: TRBV6-6; abundance: NA; j_gene: TRBJ1-2; d_gene: NA; CDR3nt: TGTGCCAGCATAGGGGCCGCCTATGGCTACACCTTC; CDR3aa: CASIGAAYGYTF
len: 13; v_gene: TRBV7-2; abundance: NA; j_gene: TRBJ1-5; d_gene: NA; CDR3nt: TGTGCCAGCAGCTTGGTCGAGGATCAGCCCCAGCATTTT; CDR3aa: CASSLVEDQPQHF
len: 12; v_gene: TRBV7-6; abundance: NA; j_gene: TRBJ2-7; d_gene: NA; CDR3nt: TGTGCCAGCAGCTTAGTGTCAGGGGGACTGTACTTC; CDR3aa: CASSLVSGGLYF
len: 14; v_gene: TRBV7-8; abundance: once; j_gene: TRBJ1-4; d_gene: NA; CDR3nt: TGTGCCAGCAGCTTATCAGGGGTCGGTGAAAAACTGTTTTTT; CDR3aa: CASSLSGVGEKLFF
len: 17; v_gene: TRBV6-2/TRBV6-3; abundance: once; j_gene: TRBJ1-6; d_gene: TRBD1; CDR3nt: TGTGCCAGCAGTTACTTCAGACAGGGCGCCTATAATTCACCCCTCCACTTT; CDR3aa: CASSYFRQGAYNSPLHF
len: 14; v_gene: TRBV7-3; abundance: NA; j_gene: TRBJ2-7; d_gene: NA; CDR3nt: TGTGCCAGCAGCTTACAAGGGGGATCCTACGAGCAGTACTTC; CDR3aa: CASSLQGGSYEQYF
len: 14; v_gene: TRBV6-6; abundance: NA; j_gene: TRBJ1-5; d_gene: TRBD1; CDR3nt: TGTGCCAGCAGTTACGGACAGGACAATCAGCCCCAGCATTTT; CDR3aa: CASSYGQDNQPQHF
len: 14; v_gene: TRBV19; abundance: NA; j_gene: TRBJ2-7; d_gene: NA; CDR3nt: TGTGCCAGTAGTATATCGGGGGATACCTACGAGCAGTACTTC; CDR3aa: CASSISGDTYEQYF
len: 15; v_gene: TRBV4-1; abundance: NA; j_gene: TRBJ1-3; d_gene: NA; CDR3nt: TGCGCCAGCAGCCAAGACAGAAACTCTGGAAACACCATATATTTT; CDR3aa: CASSQDRNSGNTIYF
len: 18; v_gene: TRBV14; abundance: NA; j_gene: TRBJ2-6; d_gene: TRBD1; CDR3nt: TGTGCCAGCAGCCCTAGACAGGGTACCCTCATTGGGGCCAACGTCCTGACTTTC; CDR3aa: CASSPRQGTLIGANVLTF
len: 14; v_gene: TRBV10-3; abundance: NA; j_gene: TRBJ1-2; d_gene: NA; CDR3nt: TGTGCCATCAGAGGGGATGGGCTGGGGAATGGCTACACCTTC; CDR3aa: CAIRGDGLGNGYTF
len: 17; v_gene: TRBV24-1; abundance: NA; j_gene: TRBJ2-2; d_gene: NA; CDR3nt: TGTGCCACCAGTGATGCCCCTCCGACAGGGAACACCGGGGAGCTGTTTTTT; CDR3aa: CATSDAPPTGNTGELFF
len: 13; v_gene: TRBV6-6; abundance: NA; j_gene: TRBJ2-7; d_gene: NA; CDR3nt: TGTGCCAGCAGGCCGCGGGCAACCTACGAGCAGTACTTC; CDR3aa: CASRPRATYEQYF
len: 13; v_gene: TRBV6-5; abundance: NA; j_gene: TRBJ2-3; d_gene: TRBD1; CDR3nt: TGTGCCAGCAGTTCGACAGGGGCAGATACGCAGTATTTT; CDR3aa: CASSSTGADTQYF
len: 16; v_gene: TRBV2; abundance: NA; j_gene: TRBJ2-3; d_gene: NA; CDR3nt: TGTGCCAGCAGTGAAGCGGGGGGACTTAGCACAGATACGCAGTATTTT; CDR3aa: CASSEAGGLSTDTQYF
len: 15; v_gene: TRBV5-6; abundance: NA; j_gene: TRBJ1-6; d_gene: NA; CDR3nt: TGTGCCAGCACCTCCCTGACTCCTCATTCAACCCCCCTCCACTTT; CDR3aa: CASTSLTPHSTPLHF
len: 13; v_gene: TRBV3-1/TRBV3-2; abundance: NA; j_gene: TRBJ2-7; d_gene: NA; CDR3nt: TGTGCCAGCAGCCAAGTTAGCACCTACGAGCAGTACTTC; CDR3aa: CASSQVSTYEQYF
len: 15; v_gene: TRBV6-5; abundance: once; j_gene: TRBJ1-6; d_gene: TRBD1; CDR3nt: TGTGCCAGCACCACCACAGGGGGCTATAATTCACCCCTCCACTTT; CDR3aa: CASTTTGGYNSPLHF
len: 11; v_gene: TRBV29-1; abundance: NA; j_gene: TRBJ2-7; d_gene: NA; CDR3nt: TGCAGCGTAGCACTCTCCTACGAGCAGTACTTC; CDR3aa: CSVALSYEQYF
len: 11; v_gene: TRBV6-2/TRBV6-3; abundance: few; j_gene: TRBJ2-1; d_gene: NA; CDR3nt: TGTGCCAGCAGTCAGGGCTATGAGCAGTTCTTC; CDR3aa: CASSQGYEQFF
len: 12; v_gene: TRBV5-6; abundance: NA; j_gene: TRBJ1-1; d_gene: NA; CDR3nt: TGTGCCAGCAGCTTGCAGGACACTGAAGCTTTCTTT; CDR3aa: CASSLQDTEAFF
len: 14; v_gene: TRBV7-9; abundance: NA; j_gene: TRBJ1-5; d_gene: NA; CDR3nt: TGTGCCAGCAGGAAGGAGGGGCAAAATCAGCCCCAGCATTTT; CDR3aa: CASRKEGQNQPQHF
len: 16; v_gene: TRBV12-5; abundance: NA; j_gene: TRBJ2-2; d_gene: NA; CDR3nt: TGTGCTAGTGGTTTTGGGTCTAGTTCGGAGTCCGGGGAGCTGTTTTTT; CDR3aa: CASGFGSSSESGELFF
len: 15; v_gene: TRBV4-1; abundance: NA; j_gene: TRBJ2-1; d_gene: TRBD2; CDR3nt: TGCGCCAGCAGCCAAGCGGGGGGGCCCTTCAATGAGCAGTTCTTC; CDR3aa: CASSQAGGPFNEQFF
len: 16; v_gene: TRBV5-1; abundance: NA; j_gene: TRBJ2-3; d_gene: NA; CDR3nt: TGCGCCAGCAGCTTGGAACACCTAGGGGGCACAGATACGCAGTATTTT; CDR3aa: CASSLEHLGGTDTQYF
len: 16; v_gene: TRBV7-2; abundance: NA; j_gene: TRBJ2-1; d_gene: TRBD2; CDR3nt: TGTGCCAGCAGCTTAGCCTTTAGCGGGAGCTACAATGAGCAGTTCTTC; CDR3aa: CASSLAFSGSYNEQFF
len: 13; v_gene: TRBV29-1; abundance: NA; j_gene: TRBJ1-2; d_gene: TRBD1; CDR3nt: TGCAGCCTAGGGACAGGGGATAACTATGGCTACACCTTC; CDR3aa: CSLGTGDNYGYTF
len: 14; v_gene: TRBV2; abundance: NA; j_gene: TRBJ1-2; d_gene: TRBD1; CDR3nt: TGTGCCAGCACCCGGACAGGGAGGGTGGATGGCTACACCTTC; CDR3aa: CASTRTGRVDGYTF
len: 19; v_gene: TRBV10-3; abundance: NA; j_gene: TRBJ2-3; d_gene: NA; CDR3nt: TGTGCCATCAGTGAGGTCGGGACAAAGATCTCGTGGCGCACAGATACGCAGTATTTT; CDR3aa: CAISEVGTKISWRTDTQYF
len: 16; v_gene: TRBV19; abundance: NA; j_gene: TRBJ1-2; d_gene: NA; CDR3nt: TGTGCCAGTAGTATAGCCTCTTTCAGGGGTCCCTATGGCTACACCTTC; CDR3aa: CASSIASFRGPYGYTF
len: 15; v_gene: TRBV2; abundance: NA; j_gene: TRBJ1-5; d_gene: TRBD1; CDR3nt: TGTGCCAGCGGTACAGACAGGGCGGGGAATCAGCCCCAGCATTTT; CDR3aa: CASGTDRAGNQPQHF
len: 16; v_gene: TRBV5-8; abundance: NA; j_gene: TRBJ2-3; d_gene: TRBD1; CDR3nt: TGTGCCAGCAGCTCAAGACCGGGACAGGGGGGCGCTACGCAGTATTTT; CDR3aa: CASSSRPGQGGATQYF
len: 14; v_gene: TRBV7-2; abundance: NA; j_gene: TRBJ1-1; d_gene: NA; CDR3nt: TGTGCCAGCAGCTTAGCTCGGGGGAGCACTGAAGCTTTCTTT; CDR3aa: CASSLARGSTEAFF
len: 15; v_gene: TRBV9; abundance: NA; j_gene: TRBJ1-1; d_gene: TRBD1; CDR3nt: TGTGCCAGCAGCGTAGATACAGGGGTCAACACTGAAGCTTTCTTT; CDR3aa: CASSVDTGVNTEAFF
len: 13; v_gene: TRBV27; abundance: few; j_gene: TRBJ1-2; d_gene: NA; CDR3nt: TGTGCCAGCAGTTTACGGGGGTCTAGGGGCTACACCTTC; CDR3aa: CASSLRGSRGYTF
len: 15; v_gene: TRBV27; abundance: NA; j_gene: TRBJ1-1; d_gene: NA; CDR3nt: TGTGCCAGCAGTTTATCCCCGCAGGGGAACACTGAAGCTTTCTTT; CDR3aa: CASSLSPQGNTEAFF
len: 15; v_gene: TRBV28; abundance: NA; j_gene: TRBJ1-5; d_gene: NA; CDR3nt: TGTGCCAGCAGTTTGCCTGGGACACTCAATCAGCCCCAGCATTTT; CDR3aa: CASSLPGTLNQPQHF
len: 16; v_gene: TRBV10-3; abundance: NA; j_gene: TRBJ2-7; d_gene: NA; CDR3nt: TGTGCCATCAGTGAGTCCGGAGCTCTAAGCTCCTACGAGCAGTACTTC; CDR3aa: CAISESGALSSYEQYF
len: 11; v_gene: TRBV5-4; abundance: once; j_gene: TRBJ2-7; d_gene: NA; CDR3nt: TGTGCCAGCAGCTTGGGGCACGAGCAGTACTTC; CDR3aa: CASSLGHEQYF
len: 15; v_gene: TRBV7-2; abundance: NA; j_gene: TRBJ2-1; d_gene: NA; CDR3nt: TGTGCCAGCAGCTTGAGCGGTCCATCTTACAATGAGCAGTTCTTC; CDR3aa: CASSLSGPSYNEQFF
len: 13; v_gene: TRBV7-2; abundance: NA; j_gene: TRBJ1-1; d_gene: NA; CDR3nt: TGTGCCAGCAGCTTCGGGAGGAACACTGAAGCTTTCTTT; CDR3aa: CASSFGRNTEAFF
len: 15; v_gene: TRBV7-9; abundance: NA; j_gene: TRBJ1-4; d_gene: NA; CDR3nt: TGTGCCAGCAGCGTTAACGGGAACTTCAATGAAAAACTGTTTTTT; CDR3aa: CASSVNGNFNEKLFF
len: 12; v_gene: TRBV5-1; abundance: once; j_gene: TRBJ1-2; d_gene: TRBD1; CDR3nt: TGCGCCAGCAGCCTGGACAGGGTCGGCTACACCTTC; CDR3aa: CASSLDRVGYTF
len: 17; v_gene: TRBV7-9; abundance: few; j_gene: TRBJ1-2; d_gene: TRBD1; CDR3nt: TGTGCCAGCAGCTCAGGCCGGGACAGTGGGCTCACTCATGGCTACACCTTC; CDR3aa: CASSSGRDSGLTHGYTF
len: 15; v_gene: TRBV5-1; abundance: NA; j_gene: TRBJ2-7; d_gene: NA; CDR3nt: TGCGCCAGCAGCTTGGCCAATGTAGGGGGCTACGAGCAGTACTTC; CDR3aa: CASSLANVGGYEQYF
len: 16; v_gene: TRBV18; abundance: NA; j_gene: TRBJ1-1; d_gene: NA; CDR3nt: TGTGCCAGCTCACCCTTGGGGTACAGGACCTCCACTGAAGCTTTCTTT; CDR3aa: CASSPLGYRTSTEAFF
len: 17; v_gene: TRBV5-4; abundance: NA; j_gene: TRBJ1-2; d_gene: TRBD1; CDR3nt: TGTGCCAGCAGCCAACTGATACAGGGGGCCATGCCCTATGGCTACACCTTC; CDR3aa: CASSQLIQGAMPYGYTF
len: 15; v_gene: TRBV19; abundance: NA; j_gene: TRBJ1-5; d_gene: NA; CDR3nt: TGTGCCAGTAGTACGCCTGAAGGCGGGACCCAGCCCCAGCATTTT; CDR3aa: CASSTPEGGTQPQHF